The sequence of this T cell receptor beta chain was determined in a study of glioma-infiltrating T cells. Study-wide results and caveats: Gliomas, especially low-grade, showed above-expected tissue-blood divergence; non-neoplastic patients showed below. Only very few CDR3 sequences appeared in both tissue and blood.

This clonotype was detected many times. Its antigen is unidentified. TCR alpha and beta CDR3 regions were amplified from RNA using iRepertoire nested multiplex PCR. For one-step reverse transcription and amplification, 100-400 ng of tissue mRNA or PBMC total RNA was used. TCRdb re-analysed the multiplex PCR reads in MiXCR, keeping a single row per CDR3 protein. The sample holds approximately 110,000 distinct CDR3 sequences, approximately 25% seen once. CDR1 and CDR2 from the germline V gene are MNHEY and SMNVEV (reference sequence). This CDR3 comprises 13 residues. With 4 bases removed from V and 0 bases from J, the gap between germline ends came to 6 bases.

Specimen: glioma tissue, nonneoplastic brain tissue, or PBMCs (not recorded which). This TCR was recovered from a human donor with low-grade glioma or glioblastoma, undergoing nonglioma brain surgery, or in good health (not recorded which). The chain joins TRBV27 to TRBJ1-1; D remains ambiguous. Here the CDR3 DNA reads TGTGCCAGCAGTTGGAACTTGAACACTGAAGCTTTCTTT. The encoded protein is CASSWNLNTEAFF.